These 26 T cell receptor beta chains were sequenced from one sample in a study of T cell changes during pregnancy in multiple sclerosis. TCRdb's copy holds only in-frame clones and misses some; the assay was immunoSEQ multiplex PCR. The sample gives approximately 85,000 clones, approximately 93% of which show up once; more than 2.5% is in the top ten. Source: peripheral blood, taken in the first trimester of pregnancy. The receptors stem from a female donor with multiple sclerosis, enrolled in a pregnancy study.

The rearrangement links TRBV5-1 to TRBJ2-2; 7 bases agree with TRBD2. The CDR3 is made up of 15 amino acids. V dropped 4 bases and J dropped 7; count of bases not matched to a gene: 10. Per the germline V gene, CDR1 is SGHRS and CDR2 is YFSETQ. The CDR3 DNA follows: TGCGCCAGCAGCATCAACGGGGGGTCGAACGGGGAGCTGTTTTTT. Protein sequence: CASSINGGSNGELFF.

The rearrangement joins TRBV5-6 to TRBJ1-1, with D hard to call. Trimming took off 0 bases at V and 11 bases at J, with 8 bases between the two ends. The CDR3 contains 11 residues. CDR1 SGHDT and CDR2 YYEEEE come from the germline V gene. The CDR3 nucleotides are TGTGCCAGCAGCTTGGTGGGAGTGGCTTTCTTT. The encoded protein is CASSLVGVAFF.

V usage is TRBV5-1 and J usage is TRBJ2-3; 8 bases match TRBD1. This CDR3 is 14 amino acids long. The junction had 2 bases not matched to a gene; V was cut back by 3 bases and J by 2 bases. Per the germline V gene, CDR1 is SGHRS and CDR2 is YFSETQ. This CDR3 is CASSSGGYTDTQYF. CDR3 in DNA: TGCGCCAGCAGCTCAGGGGGCTACACAGATACGCAGTATTTT.

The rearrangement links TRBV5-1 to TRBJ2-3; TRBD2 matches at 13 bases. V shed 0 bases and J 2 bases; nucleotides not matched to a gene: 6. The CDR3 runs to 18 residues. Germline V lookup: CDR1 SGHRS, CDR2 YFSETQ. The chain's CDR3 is CASSLEGTSGDFTDTQYF. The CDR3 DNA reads TGCGCCAGCAGCTTGGAGGGGACTAGCGGGGACTTCACAGATACGCAGTATTTT.

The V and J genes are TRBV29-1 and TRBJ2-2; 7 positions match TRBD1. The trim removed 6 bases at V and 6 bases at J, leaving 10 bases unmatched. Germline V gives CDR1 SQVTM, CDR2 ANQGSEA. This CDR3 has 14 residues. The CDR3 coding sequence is TGCAGCGTCAATGACAGGGAAGGGGCCGGGGAGCTGTTTTTT. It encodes CSVNDREGAGELFF.

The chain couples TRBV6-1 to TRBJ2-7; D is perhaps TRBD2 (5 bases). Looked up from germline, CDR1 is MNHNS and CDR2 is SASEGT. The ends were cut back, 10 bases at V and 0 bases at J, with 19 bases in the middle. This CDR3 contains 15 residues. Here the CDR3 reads CATMRVTLSSYEQYF. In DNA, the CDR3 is TGTGCCACCATGAGGGTGACGCTGAGCTCCTACGAGCAGTACTTC.

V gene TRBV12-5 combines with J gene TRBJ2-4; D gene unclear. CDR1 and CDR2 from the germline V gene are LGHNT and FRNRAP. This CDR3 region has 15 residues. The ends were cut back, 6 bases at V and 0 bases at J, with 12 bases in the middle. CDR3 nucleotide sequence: TGTGCTAGTGGCTCATCTTTACTAGCCAAAAACATTCAGTACTTC. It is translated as CASGSSLLAKNIQYF.

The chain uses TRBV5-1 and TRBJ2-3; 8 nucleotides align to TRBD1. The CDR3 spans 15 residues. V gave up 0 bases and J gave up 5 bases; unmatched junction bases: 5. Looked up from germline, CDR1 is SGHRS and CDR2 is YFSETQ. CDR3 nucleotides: TGCGCCAGCAGCTTGGTCCAGGGGGCGATAGATACGCAGTATTTT. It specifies CASSLVQGAIDTQYF.

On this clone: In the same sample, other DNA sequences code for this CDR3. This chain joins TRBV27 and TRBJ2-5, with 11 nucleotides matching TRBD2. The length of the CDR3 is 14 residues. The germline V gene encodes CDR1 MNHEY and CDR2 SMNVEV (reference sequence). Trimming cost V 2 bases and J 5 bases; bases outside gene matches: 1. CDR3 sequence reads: CASSLRLAGETQYF. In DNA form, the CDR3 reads TGTGCCAGCAGTTTAAGACTAGCGGGGGAGACCCAGTACTTC.

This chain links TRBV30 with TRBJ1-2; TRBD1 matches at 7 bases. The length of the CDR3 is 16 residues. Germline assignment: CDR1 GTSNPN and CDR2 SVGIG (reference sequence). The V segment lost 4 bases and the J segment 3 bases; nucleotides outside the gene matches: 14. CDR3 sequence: CAWILPLRGIDYGYTF. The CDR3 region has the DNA TGTGCCTGGATCCTGCCCCTCAGGGGGATCGACTATGGCTACACCTTC.

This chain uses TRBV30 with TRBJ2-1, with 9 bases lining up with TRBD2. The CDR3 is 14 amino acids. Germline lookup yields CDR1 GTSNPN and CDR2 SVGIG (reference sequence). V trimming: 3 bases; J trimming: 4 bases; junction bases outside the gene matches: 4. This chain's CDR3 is CAWRFAGGYNEQFF. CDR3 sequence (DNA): TGTGCCTGGAGATTTGCGGGGGGGTACAATGAGCAGTTCTTC.

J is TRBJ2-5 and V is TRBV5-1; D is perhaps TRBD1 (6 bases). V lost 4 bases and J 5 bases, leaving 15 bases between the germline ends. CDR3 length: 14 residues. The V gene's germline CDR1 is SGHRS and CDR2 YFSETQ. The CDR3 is CASSPQGFGETQYF. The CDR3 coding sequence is TGCGCCAGCAGCCCTCAGGGGTTTGGGGAGACCCAGTACTTC. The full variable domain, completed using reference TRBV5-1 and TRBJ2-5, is KAGVTQTPRYLIKTRGQQVTLSCSPISGHRSVSWYQQTPGQGLQFLFEYFSETQRNKGNFPGRFSGRQFSNSRSEMNVSTLELGDSALYLCASSPQGFGETQYFGPGTRLLVL.

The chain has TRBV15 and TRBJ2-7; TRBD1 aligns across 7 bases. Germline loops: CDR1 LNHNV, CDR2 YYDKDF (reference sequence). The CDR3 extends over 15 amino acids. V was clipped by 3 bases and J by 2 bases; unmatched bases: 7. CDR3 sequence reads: CATSSGTAGTYEQYF. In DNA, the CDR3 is TGTGCCACCAGCAGCGGGACAGCCGGGACCTACGAGCAGTACTTC. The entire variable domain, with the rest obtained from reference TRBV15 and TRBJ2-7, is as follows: DAMVIQNPRYQVTQFGKPVTLSCSQTLNHNVMYWYQQKSSQAPKLLFHYYDKDFNNEADTPDNFQSRRPNTSFCFLDIRSPGLGDTAMYLCATSSGTAGTYEQYFGPGTRLTVT.

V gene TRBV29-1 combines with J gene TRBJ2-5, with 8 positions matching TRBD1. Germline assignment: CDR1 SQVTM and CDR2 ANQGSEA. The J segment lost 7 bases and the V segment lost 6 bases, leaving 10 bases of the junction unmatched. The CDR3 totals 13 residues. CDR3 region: CSVIPGGAGTQYF. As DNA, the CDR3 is TGCAGCGTAATACCAGGGGGCGCTGGGACCCAGTACTTC.

The CDR3 loop is CASRLQGARSNQPQHF. CDR3 bases: TGTGCCAGCAGGTTACAGGGGGCGCGGAGCAATCAGCCCCAGCATTTT. This chain joins TRBV7-2 and TRBJ1-5, with 9 bases lining up with TRBD1. V trimming: 6 bases; J trimming: 1 base; junction bases outside the gene matches: 7. This CDR3 region has 16 residues. Germline assignment: CDR1 SGHTA and CDR2 FQGNSA.

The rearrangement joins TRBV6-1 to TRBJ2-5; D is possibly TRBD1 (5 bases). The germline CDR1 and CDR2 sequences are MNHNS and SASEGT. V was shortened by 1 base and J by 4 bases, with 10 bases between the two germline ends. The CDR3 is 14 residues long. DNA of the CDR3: TGTGCCAGCAGTGAAGGTTCAGGGCCAGAGACCCAGTACTTC. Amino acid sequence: CASSEGSGPETQYF.

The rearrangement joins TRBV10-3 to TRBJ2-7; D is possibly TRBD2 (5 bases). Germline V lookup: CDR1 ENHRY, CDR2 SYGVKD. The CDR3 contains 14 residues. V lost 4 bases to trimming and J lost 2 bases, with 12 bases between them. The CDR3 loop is CAISALTTPYEQYF. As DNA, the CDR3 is TGTGCCATCAGTGCACTGACTACCCCCTACGAGCAGTACTTC.

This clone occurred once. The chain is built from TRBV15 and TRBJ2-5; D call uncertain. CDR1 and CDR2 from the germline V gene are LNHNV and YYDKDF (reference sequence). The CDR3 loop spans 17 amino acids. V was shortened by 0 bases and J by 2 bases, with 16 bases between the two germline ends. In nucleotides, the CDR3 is TGTGCCACCAGCAGAGATCTTATTACAAGAGGTCAAGAGACCCAGTACTTC. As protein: CATSRDLITRGQETQYF.

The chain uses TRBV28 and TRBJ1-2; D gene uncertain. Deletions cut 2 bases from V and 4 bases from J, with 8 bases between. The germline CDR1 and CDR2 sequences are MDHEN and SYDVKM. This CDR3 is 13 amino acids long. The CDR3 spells CASSLGQAYGYTF. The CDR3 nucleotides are TGTGCCAGCAGTTTAGGCCAGGCCTATGGCTACACCTTC.

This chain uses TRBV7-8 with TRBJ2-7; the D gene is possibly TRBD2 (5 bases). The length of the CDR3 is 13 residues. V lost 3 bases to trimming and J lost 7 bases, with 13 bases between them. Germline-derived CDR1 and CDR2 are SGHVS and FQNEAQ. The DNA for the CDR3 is TGTGCCAGCAGCTTGGTTGAGACGGGAGAGCAGTACTTC. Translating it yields CASSLVETGEQYF.

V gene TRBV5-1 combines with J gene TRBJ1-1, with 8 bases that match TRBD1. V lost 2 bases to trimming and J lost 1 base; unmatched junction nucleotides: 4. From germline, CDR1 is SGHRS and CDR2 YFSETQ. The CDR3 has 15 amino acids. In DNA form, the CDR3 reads TGCGCCAGCAGCTTCATAGGACAGGGGAACACTGAAGCTTTCTTT. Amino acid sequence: CASSFIGQGNTEAFF.

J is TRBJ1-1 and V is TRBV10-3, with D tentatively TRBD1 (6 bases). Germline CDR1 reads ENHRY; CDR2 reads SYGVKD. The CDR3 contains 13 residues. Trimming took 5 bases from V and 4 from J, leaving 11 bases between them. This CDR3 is CAISPPGATEAFF. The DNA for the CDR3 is TGTGCCATCAGTCCTCCAGGGGCCACTGAAGCTTTCTTT.

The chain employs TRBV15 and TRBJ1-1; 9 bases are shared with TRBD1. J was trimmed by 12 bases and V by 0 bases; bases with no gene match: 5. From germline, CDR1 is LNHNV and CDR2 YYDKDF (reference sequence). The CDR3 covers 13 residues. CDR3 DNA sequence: TGTGCCACCAGCAGAGATCGGGGGACAGGGTCTTTCTTT. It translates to CATSRDRGTGSFF.

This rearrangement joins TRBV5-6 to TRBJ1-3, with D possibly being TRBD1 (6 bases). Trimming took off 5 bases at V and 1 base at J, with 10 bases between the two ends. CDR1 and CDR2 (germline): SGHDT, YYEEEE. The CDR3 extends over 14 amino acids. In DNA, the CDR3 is TGTGCCAGCAGGGTGCAGGGGTCTGGAAACACCATATATTTT. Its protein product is CASRVQGSGNTIYF.

The CDR3 nucleotides read TGCGCCAGCAGCCAAGTGTCGTCCAGCTCCTACGAGCAGTACTTC. Its translation is CASSQVSSSSYEQYF. The chain uses TRBV4-1 and TRBJ2-7, with unresolved D. The CDR3 is 15 residues long. Germline loops: CDR1 MGHRA, CDR2 YSYEKL. V was clipped by 1 base and J by 0 bases, with 10 bases between them.

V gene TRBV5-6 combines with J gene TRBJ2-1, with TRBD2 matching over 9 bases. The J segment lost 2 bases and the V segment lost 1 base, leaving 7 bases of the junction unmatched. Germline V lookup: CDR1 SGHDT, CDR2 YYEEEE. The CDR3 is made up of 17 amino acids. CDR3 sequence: CASSLRLAGTPYNEQFF. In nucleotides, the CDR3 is TGTGCCAGCAGCTTGAGGCTAGCGGGGACTCCCTACAATGAGCAGTTCTTC.